This T cell receptor (beta chain) was recorded in a study of cytomegalovirus exposure and HLA in healthy donors. The PCR was carried out with 60 Vbeta primers and 13 Jbeta primers. TCRdb keeps only in-frame clones here, not all; method: immunoSEQ multiplex PCR. The repertoire includes 35,000 to 45,000 clones, approximately 78% of them detected once, and around 3.4% sits in the top ten. Trimming stripped 1 base from V and 0 bases from J, with 5 bases between. Germline V CDR1 and CDR2: GTSNPN, SVGIG (reference sequence). There are 13 residues in the CDR3. Sample: PBMCs. The V gene is TRBV30, the J gene TRBJ2-3; D gene uncertain. This receptor was identified in a woman aged 25 to 39 in good health and CMV-seronegative. The CDR3 DNA follows: TGTGCCTGGAGTGCGGAGAGCACAGATACGCAGTATTTT. Encoded protein: CAWSAESTDTQYF.